The source of this T cell receptor (beta chain) is a study of molecular identifiers for immune sequencing clone quantification. Worth noting for this clonotype: A read error is possible here, since a much larger clone lies one base away.

CDR1 SGDLS and CDR2 YYNGEE come from the germline V gene. This CDR3 has 14 residues. TCRdb re-analysed the PCR reads in MiXCR, keeping a single row per CDR3 protein. The data hold about 320,000 distinct CDR3 sequences, with roughly 23% observed a single time. V gene TRBV9 combines with J gene TRBJ2-6; D might be TRBD1 (5 bases). The source of this sequence is a human donor in good health. Some libraries in this study had Jurkat cell RNA spiked in. The sequenced sample consisted of naive CD8+ T cells from blood, with Jurkat cell RNA spiked in. Indicated subset: FACS-sorted CD8+CD4-CCR7+CD45RA+ naive T cells. The CDR3: CASSVDSGANVQTF. The CDR3 nucleotides are TGTGCCAGCAGCGTAGATTCTGGGGCCAACGTCCAGACTTTC.